This TCR beta chain came from a study of cytomegalovirus exposure and HLA in healthy donors. CDR3 size: 14 residues. Germline assignment: CDR1 SEHNR and CDR2 FQNEAQ (reference sequence). The V gene lost 1 base and the J gene lost 6 bases, with 12 bases spanning the gap. Primers: 60 Vbeta forward and 13 Jbeta reverse. The authors' processing: About 83 million unique TCR beta chains, roughly 10 million shared, were counted in a later analysis. Sequenced by immunoSEQ multiplex PCR; TCRdb stores in-frame clones only, minus some. Clone size and V and J calls were adopted from that table, with D and trimming inferred from the DNA. The sample includes roughly 66,000 clones, less than 80% of them seen just once.

The gene calls are TRBV7-9 and TRBJ1-2; D is uncertain. Sequencing was carried out using PBMCs. The clonotype originates from a woman aged 45-59 years in good health and CMV-seronegative. CDR3 nucleotide sequence: TGTGCCAGCAGCTTAGGCACACAGATTGATGGCTACACCTTC. It specifies CASSLGTQIDGYTF.